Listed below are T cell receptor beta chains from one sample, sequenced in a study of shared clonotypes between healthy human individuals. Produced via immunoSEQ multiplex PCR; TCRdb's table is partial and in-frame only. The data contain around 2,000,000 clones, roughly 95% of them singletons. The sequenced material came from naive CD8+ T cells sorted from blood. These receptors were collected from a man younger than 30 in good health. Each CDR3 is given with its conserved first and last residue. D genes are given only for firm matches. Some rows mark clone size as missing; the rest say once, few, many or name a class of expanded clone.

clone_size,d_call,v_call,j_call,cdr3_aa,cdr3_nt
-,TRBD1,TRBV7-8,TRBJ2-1,CASSLEDRGHWDNEQFF,TGTGCCAGCAGCTTAGAAGACAGGGGGCATTGGGACAATGAGCAGTTCTTC
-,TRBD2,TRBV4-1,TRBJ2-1,CASSQVGGRYHNEQFF,TGCGCCAGCAGCCAAGTGGGCGGGAGGTACCACAATGAGCAGTTCTTC
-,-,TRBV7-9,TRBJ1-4,CASSPGNEKLFF,TGTGCCAGCAGCCCAGGGAATGAAAAACTGTTTTTT
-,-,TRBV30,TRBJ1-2,CAWSHSDYGYTF,TGTGCCTGGAGTCACAGTGACTATGGCTACACCTTC
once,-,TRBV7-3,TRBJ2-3,CASSSGTLSTDTQYF,TGTGCCAGCAGCTCCGGGACACTTAGCACAGATACGCAGTATTTT
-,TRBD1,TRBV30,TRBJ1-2,CAWRAGTGVRYGYTF,TGTGCCTGGAGGGCCGGGACAGGGGTACGGTATGGCTACACCTTC
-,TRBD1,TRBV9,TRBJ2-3,CASSDPTGLAASRDTQYF,TGTGCCAGCAGCGATCCGACAGGGTTGGCGGCCAGTAGAGATACGCAGTATTTT
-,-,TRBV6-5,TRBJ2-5,CASSRDRGETQYF,TGTGCCAGCAGCCGCGACCGGGGTGAGACCCAGTACTTC
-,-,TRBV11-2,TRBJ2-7,CASSYTGGSYEQYF,TGTGCCAGCAGCTACACTGGCGGTTCCTACGAGCAGTACTTC
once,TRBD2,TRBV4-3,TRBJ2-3,CASSPRAGGSTDTQYF,TGCGCCAGCAGCCCTAGGGCGGGAGGGAGCACAGATACGCAGTATTTT
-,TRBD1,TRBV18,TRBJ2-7,CASSPRPGQASYEQYF,TGTGCCAGCTCACCGAGGCCGGGACAGGCTTCCTACGAGCAGTACTTC
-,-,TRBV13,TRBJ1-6,CASSASGTVLF,TGTGCCAGCAGCGCCTCCGGCACGGTGCTCTTT
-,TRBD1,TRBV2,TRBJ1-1,CASGTVNTEAFF,TGTGCCAGCGGGACAGTGAACACTGAAGCTTTCTTT
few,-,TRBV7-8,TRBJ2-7,CASSSLAGAYEQYF,TGTGCCAGCAGTTCACTAGCCGGGGCCTACGAGCAGTACTTC
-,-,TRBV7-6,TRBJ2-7,CASTATPGALSYEQYF,TGTGCCAGCACCGCAACCCCGGGGGCCCTCTCCTACGAGCAGTACTTC
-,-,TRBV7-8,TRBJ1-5,CASSEGVRGGAQPQHF,TGTGCCAGCAGCGAAGGGGTCAGGGGAGGTGCTCAGCCCCAGCATTTT
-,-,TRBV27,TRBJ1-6,CASSLFLDNSPLHF,TGTGCCAGCAGTTTATTTCTGGATAATTCACCCCTCCACTTT
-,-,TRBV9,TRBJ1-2,CASSVGPDGYTF,TGTGCCAGCAGCGTGGGGCCGGACGGCTACACCTTC
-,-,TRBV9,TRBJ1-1,CASSVGPVTGASGTEAFF,TGTGCCAGCAGCGTAGGACCCGTGACGGGGGCCTCAGGCACTGAAGCTTTCTTT
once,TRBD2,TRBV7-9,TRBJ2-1,CASSLTSGYYEQFF,TGTGCCAGCAGCTTGACTAGCGGATATTATGAGCAGTTCTTC
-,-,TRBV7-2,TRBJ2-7,CASSPRLSYEQYF,TGTGCCAGCAGCCCACGCCTCTCCTACGAGCAGTACTTC
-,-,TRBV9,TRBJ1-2,CASSVGGATGYTF,TGTGCCAGCAGCGTAGGAGGGGCAACTGGCTACACCTTC
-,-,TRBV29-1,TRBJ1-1,CSVEPITGSIGGTEAFF,TGCAGCGTCGAACCTATTACAGGTAGTATTGGGGGGACTGAAGCTTTCTTT
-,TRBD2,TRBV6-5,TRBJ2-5,CASSPTSAAETQYF,TGTGCCAGCAGCCCCACTAGCGCGGCTGAGACCCAGTACTTC
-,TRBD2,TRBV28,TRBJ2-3,CASSFALAGTTDTQYF,TGTGCCAGCAGTTTCGCGCTAGCGGGGACCACAGATACGCAGTATTTT
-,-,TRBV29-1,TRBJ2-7,CSVLKTGSVPYEQYF,TGCAGCGTGTTAAAAACAGGGAGTGTCCCCTACGAGCAGTACTTC
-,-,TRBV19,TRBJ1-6,CASSLPPLDLRGEWSSPLHF,TGTGCCAGTAGTCTCCCACCCCTCGATCTTAGGGGGGAATGGAGTTCACCCCTCCACTTT
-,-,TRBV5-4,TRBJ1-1,CASSLWVGTEAFF,TGTGCCAGCAGCTTGTGGGTAGGAACTGAAGCTTTCTTT
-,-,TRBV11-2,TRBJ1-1,CASSLYPEMNTEAFF,TGTGCCAGCAGCTTATATCCAGAGATGAACACTGAAGCTTTCTTT
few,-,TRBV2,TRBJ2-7,CASSETGSYEQYF,TGTGCCAGCAGTGAGACAGGCTCCTACGAGCAGTACTTC
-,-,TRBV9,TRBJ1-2,CASSGGRGQYGYTF,TGTGCCAGCAGCGGGGGCCGAGGGCAGTATGGCTACACCTTC
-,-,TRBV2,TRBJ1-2,CASSDGVIDYTF,TGTGCCAGCAGTGACGGCGTGATTGACTACACCTTC
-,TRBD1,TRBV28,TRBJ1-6,CASSSPDFDRGGNSPLHF,TGTGCCAGCAGTTCGCCAGACTTCGACAGGGGTGGAAATTCACCCCTCCACTTT
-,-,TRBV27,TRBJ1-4,CASRAPGWQDEKLFF,TGTGCCAGCAGGGCCCCCGGGTGGCAAGATGAAAAACTGTTTTTT
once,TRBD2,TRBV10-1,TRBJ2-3,CASSEGSSGRTDTQYF,TGCGCCAGCAGTGAAGGTTCTAGCGGGAGGACCGATACGCAGTATTTT
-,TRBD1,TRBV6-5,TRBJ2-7,CASSTSGTGREQYF,TGTGCCAGCAGTACTTCCGGGACAGGGCGCGAGCAGTACTTC
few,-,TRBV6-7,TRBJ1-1,CASSYRGRYTEAFF,TGTGCCAGCAGTTACAGGGGCAGGTACACTGAAGCTTTCTTT
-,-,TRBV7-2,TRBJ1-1,CASSPRTANTEAFF,TGTGCCAGCAGCCCTAGGACAGCGAACACTGAAGCTTTCTTT
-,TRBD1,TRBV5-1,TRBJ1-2,CASSPGTGEGYTF,TGCGCCAGCAGCCCTGGGACAGGGGAGGGCTACACCTTC
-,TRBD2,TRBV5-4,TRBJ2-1,CASSTRTSGRDGEQFF,TGTGCCAGCAGCACTAGGACTAGCGGGAGGGATGGGGAGCAGTTCTTC
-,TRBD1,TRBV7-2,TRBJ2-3,CASSYGQGVGTQYF,TGTGCCAGCAGCTACGGACAGGGGGTCGGTACGCAGTATTTT
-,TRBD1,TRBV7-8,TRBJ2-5,CASSILLIRDRGEETQYF,TGTGCCAGCAGCATCCTATTAATCCGGGACAGGGGGGAAGAGACCCAGTACTTC
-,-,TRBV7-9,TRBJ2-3,CASSLEVSGWGSTDTQYF,TGTGCCAGCAGCTTAGAAGTATCAGGGTGGGGGAGCACAGATACGCAGTATTTT
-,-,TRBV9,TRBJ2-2,CASSPGANTGELFF,TGTGCCAGCAGCCCAGGAGCTAACACCGGGGAGCTGTTTTTT
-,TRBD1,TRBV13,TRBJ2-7,CASSYGDRGYEQYF,TGTGCCAGCAGTTATGGCGACAGGGGCTACGAGCAGTACTTC
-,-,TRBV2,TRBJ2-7,CASSDPQGEAYEQYF,TGTGCCAGCAGTGACCCACAGGGAGAGGCCTACGAGCAGTACTTC
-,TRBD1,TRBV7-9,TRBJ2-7,CASSTGTGNEQYF,TGTGCCAGCAGTACCGGGACAGGGAACGAGCAGTACTTC